Reported below is one T cell receptor (beta chain). After removal of 4 bases from V and 0 bases from J, the junction contained 18 bases not matched to a gene. CDR1 and CDR2 from the germline V gene are MNHGY and SVAAGI. This CDR3 comprises 21 residues. The sample is drawn from a study of CD8+ T cells in alopecia areata. Study context: Oral tofacitinib (5 to 10 mg twice daily) was administered to treated patients. The study gave tofacitinib for 6 to 18 months, then 6 months off drug.

Reverse transcribed after extraction, RNA yielded cDNA as the sequencing template. TCRdb keeps only in-frame clones here, not all; method: immunoSEQ multiplex PCR. Of about 120,000 clones listed, 35% to 40% are singletons. Sequenced material: CD4+ T cells sorted from blood. This chain uses TRBV6-9 with TRBJ2-1; 10 bases are shared with TRBD2. This receptor was taken from a human donor with alopecia areata. CDR3 nucleotide sequence: TGTGCCAGCAGTTTTCCCGTCCCTAGCGGGGGTCCTTGTCTCTCCTACAATGAGCAGTTCTTC. It yields the protein CASSFPVPSGGPCLSYNEQFF.